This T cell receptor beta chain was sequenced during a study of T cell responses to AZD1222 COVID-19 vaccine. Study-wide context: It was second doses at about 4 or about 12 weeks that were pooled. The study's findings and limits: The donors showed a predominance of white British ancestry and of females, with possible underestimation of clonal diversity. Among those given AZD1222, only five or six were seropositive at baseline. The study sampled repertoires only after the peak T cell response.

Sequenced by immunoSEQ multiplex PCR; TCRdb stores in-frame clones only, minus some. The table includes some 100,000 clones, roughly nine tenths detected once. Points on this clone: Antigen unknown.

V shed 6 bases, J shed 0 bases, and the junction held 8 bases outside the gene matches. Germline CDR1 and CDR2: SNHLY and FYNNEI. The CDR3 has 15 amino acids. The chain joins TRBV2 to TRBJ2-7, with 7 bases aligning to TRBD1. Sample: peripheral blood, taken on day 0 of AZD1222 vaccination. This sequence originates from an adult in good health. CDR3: CASSNGQAHSYEQYF. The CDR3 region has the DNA TGTGCCAGCAGCAATGGACAGGCCCACTCCTACGAGCAGTACTTC.